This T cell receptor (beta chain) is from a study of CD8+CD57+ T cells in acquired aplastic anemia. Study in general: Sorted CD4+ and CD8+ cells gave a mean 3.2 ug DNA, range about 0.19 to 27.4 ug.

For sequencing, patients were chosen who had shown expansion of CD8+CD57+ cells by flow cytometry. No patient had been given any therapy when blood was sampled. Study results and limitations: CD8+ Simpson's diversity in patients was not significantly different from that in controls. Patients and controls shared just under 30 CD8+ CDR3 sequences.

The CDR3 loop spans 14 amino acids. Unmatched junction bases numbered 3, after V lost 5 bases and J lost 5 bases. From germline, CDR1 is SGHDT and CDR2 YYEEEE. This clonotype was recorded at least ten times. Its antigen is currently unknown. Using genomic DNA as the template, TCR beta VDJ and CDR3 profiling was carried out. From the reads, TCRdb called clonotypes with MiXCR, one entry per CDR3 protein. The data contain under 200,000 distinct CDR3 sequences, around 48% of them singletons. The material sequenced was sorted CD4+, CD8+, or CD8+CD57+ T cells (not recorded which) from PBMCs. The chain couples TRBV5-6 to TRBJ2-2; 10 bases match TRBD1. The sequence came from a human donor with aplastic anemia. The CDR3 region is CASRRTGGTGELFF. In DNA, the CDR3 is TGTGCCAGCAGACGGACAGGGGGGACCGGGGAGCTGTTTTTT.